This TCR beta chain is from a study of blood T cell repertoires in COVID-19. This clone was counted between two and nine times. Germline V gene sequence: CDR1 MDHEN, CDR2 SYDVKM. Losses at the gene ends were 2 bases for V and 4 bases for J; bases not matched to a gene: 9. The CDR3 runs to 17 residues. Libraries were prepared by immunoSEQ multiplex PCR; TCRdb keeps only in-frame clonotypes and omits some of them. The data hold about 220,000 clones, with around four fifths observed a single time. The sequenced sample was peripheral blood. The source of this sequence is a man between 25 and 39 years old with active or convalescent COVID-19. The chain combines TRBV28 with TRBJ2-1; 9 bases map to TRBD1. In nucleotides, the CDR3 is TGTGCCAGCAGTTTAGAGGTGGGGACAGGGATTTACAATGAGCAGTTCTTC. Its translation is CASSLEVGTGIYNEQFF.